The next 22 T cell receptor beta chains were all read from a single sample in a study of blood T cell repertoires in COVID-19. Assay: immunoSEQ multiplex PCR; the TCRdb copy retains only in-frame clones and omits some. Found here are about 380,000 clones, roughly 86% of them singletons; the top ten hold 0.85% to 1.3%. The sample comprised peripheral blood. These receptors were taken from a human donor with acute or convalescent COVID-19. The donor label of this sample is uncertain.

The rearrangement joins TRBV3-1 (or the pseudogene TRBV3-2) to TRBJ1-3; D not certain. The CDR3 runs to 14 residues. Germline values: CDR1 LGHDT, CDR2 YNNKEL (reference sequence). Trimming pared 1 base from V and 9 bases from J, leaving 13 bases between. This CDR3 is CASSQARREGTIYF. The CDR3 DNA reads as TGTGCCAGCAGCCAAGCCCGCCGGGAGGGCACCATATATTTT.

Of note for this clone: This sample includes further DNA sequences coding for the same CDR3. This chain uses TRBV18 with TRBJ1-4, with 11 bases matching TRBD1. V was pared by 4 bases and J by 2 bases, with 3 bases of the junction left unmatched. The CDR3 loop spans 16 amino acids. Germline V lookup: CDR1 KGHSH, CDR2 LQKENI. As DNA, the CDR3 is TGTGCCAGCTCACGGGACAGGGGGACCACTAATGAAAAACTGTTTTTT. Its protein product is CASSRDRGTTNEKLFF.

The chain is built from TRBV5-4 and TRBJ2-3, with 8 bases aligning to TRBD2. CDR3 length: 14 residues. V lost 5 bases, J lost 0 bases, and 2 bases stayed unmatched. CDR1 and CDR2 from the germline V gene are SGHNT and YYREEE (reference sequence). The CDR3 sequence is CASRLAGSTDTQYF. CDR3 sequence (DNA): TGTGCCAGCAGATTAGCGGGGAGCACAGATACGCAGTATTTT.

The J gene is TRBJ1-1, the V gene TRBV3-1 (or the pseudogene TRBV3-2); D is undetermined. The CDR3 consists of 15 residues. V lost 4 bases to trimming and J lost 4 bases, with 16 bases between them. Germline CDR1 reads LGHDT; CDR2 reads YNNKEL (reference sequence). The CDR3 nucleotides read TGTGCCAGCAGCCCGACTTGGGGAGCAAGCACTGAAGCTTTCTTT. Translating it yields CASSPTWGASTEAFF.

V is TRBV2 and J is TRBJ1-6; 7 positions match TRBD1. Per germline, CDR1 SNHLY and CDR2 FYNNEI. CDR3 size: 14 residues. V gave up 6 bases and J gave up 9 bases; unmatched junction bases: 8. The CDR3 sequence is CASSRGTVTSPLHF. The CDR3 bases are TGTGCCAGCAGCAGGGGGACGGTGACTTCACCCCTCCACTTT.

The chain recombines TRBV5-4 with TRBJ2-7; possibly TRBD1 for D (5 bases). The CDR3 is 15 amino acids. Looked up from germline, CDR1 is SGHNT and CDR2 is YYREEE (reference sequence). The V end lost 0 bases, the J end lost 4 bases, and 14 bases lay between the germline ends. The CDR3 here is CASSLGGRLRYEQYF. The CDR3, as DNA: TGTGCCAGCAGCTTGGGGGGCAGGCTTAGGTACGAGCAGTACTTC.

This clone was observed a single time. The chain combines TRBV2 with TRBJ1-1; tentative D call: TRBD1 (6 bases). CDR1 is SNHLY, CDR2 FYNNEI, per germline. This CDR3 has 16 residues. The germline V and J ends were trimmed by 6 bases and 0 bases, with 17 bases remaining between them. CDR3 DNA sequence: TGTGCCAGCAGGAGGTCCGGGACAACTATGAACACTGAAGCTTTCTTT. Translated: CASRRSGTTMNTEAFF. Variable domain in full (rest from reference TRBV2 and TRBJ1-1): EPEVTQTPSHQVTQMGQEVILRCVPISNHLYFYWYRQILGQKVEFLVSFYNNEISEKSEIFDDQFSVERPDGSNFTLKIRSTKLEDSAMYFCASRRSGTTMNTEAFFGQGTRLTVV.

V and J are TRBV25-1 and TRBJ2-2; 9 bases are shared with TRBD1. J gave up 3 bases and V 5 bases, and 4 bases lay outside the gene matches. CDR3 length: 15 amino acids. Germline V gives CDR1 MGHDK, CDR2 SYGVNS. The DNA of the CDR3 is TGTGCCAGCAGTCCGGACAGGGGTGACACCGGGGAGCTGTTTTTT. This gives the protein CASSPDRGDTGELFF. The full variable domain, its missing parts supplied by reference TRBV25-1 and TRBJ2-2, is EADIYQTPRYLVIGTGKKITLECSQTMGHDKMYWYQQDPGMELHLIHYSYGVNSTEKGDLSSESTVSRIRTEHFPLTLESARPSHTSQYLCASSPDRGDTGELFFGEGSRLTVL.

The CDR3 is CASSRTSGSISGANVLTF. The DNA for the CDR3 is TGTGCCAGCAGCCGGACTAGCGGGAGTATATCGGGGGCCAACGTCCTGACTTTC. The chain has TRBV2 and TRBJ2-6; 13 bases line up with TRBD2. Germline CDR1 SNHLY, CDR2 FYNNEI. The ends lost 6 bases at V and 4 bases at J; junction bases unmatched: 9. The CDR3 sequence is 18 residues long.

The V gene is TRBV2, the J gene TRBJ1-2; TRBD1 agrees at 7 bases. With V trimmed by 6 bases and J by 6 bases, 10 bases remained unmatched. Germline CDR1 SNHLY, CDR2 FYNNEI. This CDR3 region has 14 residues. This CDR3 is CASSEQGTGDGYTF. DNA of the CDR3: TGTGCCAGCAGCGAACAGGGTACAGGGGATGGCTACACCTTC.

The chain employs TRBV13 and TRBJ1-2; 7 bases match TRBD1. The CDR3 length is 13 residues. The germline V gene encodes CDR1 PRHDT and CDR2 FYEKMQ (reference sequence). V gave up 3 bases and J gave up 2 bases; unmatched junction bases: 0. The CDR3 sequence is CASSLTGNYGYTF. The CDR3 nucleotides are TGTGCCAGCAGCTTGACAGGGAACTATGGCTACACCTTC.

The V gene is TRBV2, the J gene TRBJ2-2; 14 nucleotides match TRBD2. Germline V gives CDR1 SNHLY, CDR2 FYNNEI. After removal of 4 bases from V and 5 bases from J, the junction contained 12 bases not matched to a gene. The CDR3 loop spans 19 amino acids. Here the CDR3 DNA reads TGTGCCAGCAGTGTGGGGACTAGCGGGAGCATAGCGGGGACCGGGGAGCTGTTTTTT. It translates to CASSVGTSGSIAGTGELFF.

The CDR3 here is CASSFGTSGTDTQYF. The CDR3 region has the DNA TGTGCCAGCAGTTTTGGGACTAGCGGCACAGATACGCAGTATTTT. V usage is TRBV6-2 or TRBV6-3 and J usage is TRBJ2-3; 10 nucleotides agree with TRBD2. Trimming removed 4 bases from V and 1 base from J; junction bases left unmatched: 2. The germline V gene has CDR1 MNHEY and CDR2 SVGEGT. The CDR3 spans 15 residues.

This chain links TRBV18 with TRBJ1-2, with D maybe TRBD1 (5 bases). Germline V gives CDR1 KGHSH, CDR2 LQKENI. V was shortened by 6 bases and J by 4 bases, with 24 bases between the two germline ends. CDR3 length equals 17 residues. The CDR3 loop is CASSSGAEVERIYGYTF. CDR3 coding DNA: TGTGCCAGCTCTAGCGGGGCAGAAGTGGAACGTATCTATGGCTACACCTTC.

The chain combines TRBV3-1 (or the pseudogene TRBV3-2) with TRBJ1-1; 9 nucleotides match TRBD1. This CDR3 region has 14 residues. V trimming: 4 bases; J trimming: 4 bases; junction bases outside the gene matches: 4. From germline, CDR1 is LGHDT and CDR2 YNNKEL (reference sequence). CDR3 sequence reads: CASSPGTGPTEAFF. DNA for the CDR3: TGTGCCAGCAGCCCCGGGACAGGGCCCACTGAAGCTTTCTTT.

This rearrangement joins TRBV2 to TRBJ1-6; D is ambiguous. V was shortened by 1 base and J by 4 bases, with 8 bases between the two germline ends. This CDR3 region has 15 residues. Germline-derived CDR1 and CDR2 are SNHLY and FYNNEI. The chain's CDR3 is CASSEGAGYNSPLHF. In nucleotides, the CDR3 is TGTGCCAGCAGTGAAGGGGCAGGTTATAATTCACCCCTCCACTTT.

This clone showed up just once. This sequence joins TRBV7-6 and TRBJ2-3; TRBD2 is a possible D gene (6 bases). The V end was cut by 5 bases, the J end by 4 bases, with 13 bases between. There are 14 residues in the CDR3. Germline CDR1 reads SGHVS; CDR2 reads FNYEAQ. The CDR3: CASSPGGLADTQYF. In DNA form, the CDR3 reads TGTGCCAGCAGCCCCGGAGGGCTTGCAGATACGCAGTATTTT. The complete variable domain, with remaining parts taken from reference TRBV7-6 and TRBJ2-3, reads GAGVSQSPRYKVTKRGQDVALRCDPISGHVSLYWYRQALGQGPEFLTYFNYEAQQDKSGLPNDRFSAERPEGSISTLTIQRTEQRDSAMYRCASSPGGLADTQYFGPGTRLTVL.

The chain is built from TRBV7-9 and TRBJ2-1; possibly TRBD1 for D (6 bases). This CDR3 is built from 17 residues. The germline V gene has CDR1 SEHNR and CDR2 FQNEAQ (reference sequence). The V end was cut by 0 bases, the J end by 8 bases, with 20 bases between. The DNA of the CDR3 is TGTGCCAGCAGCTTAGCAGACGTTCCCACAGGGACGGATGAGCAGTTCTTC. Encoded protein: CASSLADVPTGTDEQFF.

This chain connects TRBV7-9 to TRBJ2-7; 13 nucleotides line up with TRBD2. This CDR3 is built from 16 residues. V lost 3 bases and J lost 2; bases outside the gene matches: 4. Germline-derived CDR1 and CDR2 are SEHNR and FQNEAQ (reference sequence). The CDR3 DNA sequence: TGTGCCAGCAGCTTCGTACTAGCGGGAGGGACCTACGAGCAGTACTTC. As protein: CASSFVLAGGTYEQYF.

This chain uses TRBV19 with TRBJ1-2, with 7 bases that match TRBD1. The CDR3 covers 16 residues. Germline CDR1 LNHDA, CDR2 SQIVND (reference sequence). V gave up 6 bases and J gave up 4 bases; unmatched junction bases: 14. The CDR3 DNA reads as TGTGCCAGTAGAAATATGGGGACAGAGGGGGGCTATGGCTACACCTTC. Amino acids: CASRNMGTEGGYGYTF. Supplemented by reference TRBV19 and TRBJ1-2, the full variable domain reads DGGITQSPKYLFRKEGQNVTLSCEQNLNHDAMYWYRQDPGQGLRLIYYSQIVNDFQKGDIAEGYSVSREKKESFPLTVTSAQKNPTAFYLCASRNMGTEGGYGYTFGSGTRLTVV.

This chain joins TRBV7-8 and TRBJ1-3; 9 bases fit TRBD1. CDR1 is SGHVS and CDR2 is FQNEAQ in the germline V gene. The CDR3 has 19 residues. Germline trimming cut 5 bases from V and 3 bases from J; bases unmatched to any gene: 17. In DNA, the CDR3 is TGTGCCAGCAGCCCCAGACCCTTGACAGGGGGAGTTGGTGGAAACACCATATATTTT. It encodes CASSPRPLTGGVGGNTIYF.

The CDR3 is CASSEGQVREKLFF. The DNA for the CDR3 is TGTGCCAGTAGTGAAGGACAGGTCCGGGAAAAACTGTTTTTT. This chain links TRBV19 with TRBJ1-4; 7 bases line up with TRBD1. The trim removed 5 bases at V and 8 bases at J, leaving 8 bases unmatched. This CDR3 has 14 amino acids. CDR1 and CDR2 from the germline V gene are LNHDA and SQIVND (reference sequence).